Sequencing of this TCR beta chain was carried out in a study of blood T cell repertoires in COVID-19. Study-wide background: There were acute and convalescent COVID-19 samples, and they came from the United States, Italy and Spain. Sources were T cells, B-cell-depleted T cells, or PBMCs; the material itself was cDNA or gDNA.

Trimming stripped 2 bases from V and 0 bases from J, with 14 bases between. The CDR3 extends over 17 amino acids. CDR1 and CDR2 from the germline V gene are MGHRA and YSYEKL. This clone was picked up one time. Original analysis: From reference gene primer amplification, estimates of nucleated cell counts were derived. Profiling relied on immunoSEQ multiplex PCR, and the TCRdb table lists in-frame clones only, not all of them. For V, J and clone size, that table is used; D and trimming come from the DNA. The data hold 150,000 to 200,000 clones, with roughly 81% observed a single time. What was sequenced was peripheral blood. The chain is built from TRBV4-1 and TRBJ1-3; a weak D match, TRBD1 (5 bases). The receptor was isolated from a woman aged 80 or over with COVID-19, enrolled during active disease. This CDR3 reads CASSQWHRTLSGNTIYF. The CDR3 DNA follows: TGCGCCAGCAGCCAATGGCACAGGACCCTCTCTGGAAACACCATATATTTT.